A selection of T cell receptor beta chains follows, all from one sample in a study of CD4 T cells in relation to SARS-CoV-2 and coronaviruses. Their specific antigens are unknown. Produced via immunoSEQ multiplex PCR; TCRdb's table is partial and in-frame only. The sample includes 18,000 or so clones, 60% to 80% seen only once; the top ten take about 30%. Sequencing was performed on CD4+ T cells from PBMCs, cultured in vitro. The receptor set was obtained from a human donor in good health. Each CDR3 is given with its conserved first and last residue. The order of the fields is clone size, D gene, J gene, V gene, CDR3 protein, CDR3 DNA. The D gene is left open where the match is weak. Not every row has a clone size; where given, it reads once, few, many or a size class.

size: NA; D: TRBD1; J: TRBJ1-1; V: TRBV5-1; CDR3: CASSEQGAEGAFF; DNA: TGCGCCAGCAGCGAACAGGGGGCGGAGGGAGCTTTCTTT
size: few; D: NA; J: TRBJ2-6; V: TRBV10-3; CDR3: CAISGRGPTTGANVLTF; DNA: TGTGCCATCAGTGGTCGGGGACCCACGACAGGGGCCAACGTCCTGACTTTC
size: NA; D: NA; J: TRBJ2-5; V: TRBV7-8; CDR3: CASSLVQQETQYF; DNA: TGTGCCAGCAGCTTAGTACAGCAAGAGACCCAGTACTTC
size: once; D: NA; J: TRBJ1-1; V: TRBV5-4; CDR3: CASSLEGSRNTEAFF; DNA: TGTGCCAGCAGCTTGGAGGGCAGCCGCAACACTGAAGCTTTCTTT
size: few; D: NA; J: TRBJ1-4; V: TRBV15; CDR3: CATSRVGGIEKLFF; DNA: TGTGCCACCAGCAGGGTTGGAGGGATTGAAAAACTGTTTTTT
size: NA; D: NA; J: TRBJ2-1; V: TRBV4-1; CDR3: CASSQDPTVGEQFF; DNA: TGCGCCAGCAGCCAAGACCCCACGGTTGGGGAGCAGTTCTTC
size: once; D: NA; J: TRBJ2-7; V: TRBV5-4; CDR3: CASSLDLVSRYEQYF; DNA: TGTGCCAGCAGCTTGGACCTTGTTAGTCGCTACGAGCAGTACTTC
size: NA; D: TRBD1; J: TRBJ2-7; V: TRBV6-2/TRBV6-3; CDR3: CASSAAGTGRYYEQYF; DNA: TGTGCCAGCAGCGCAGCGGGGACAGGGAGGTACTACGAGCAGTACTTC
size: once; D: NA; J: TRBJ1-1; V: TRBV28; CDR3: CASSLFAGFTEAFF; DNA: TGTGCCAGCAGTTTATTCGCGGGGTTCACTGAAGCTTTCTTT
size: NA; D: TRBD2; J: TRBJ2-7; V: TRBV19; CDR3: CASSGLAGNHEQYF; DNA: TGTGCCAGTAGTGGACTAGCGGGAAACCACGAGCAGTACTTC
size: NA; D: TRBD1; J: TRBJ1-1; V: TRBV6-5; CDR3: CASSSRGVLAEAFF; DNA: TGTGCCAGCAGTAGCAGGGGGGTTCTCGCTGAAGCTTTCTTT
size: NA; D: TRBD1; J: TRBJ2-5; V: TRBV4-1; CDR3: CASSQWTGGETQYF; DNA: TGCGCCAGCAGCCAATGGACAGGGGGAGAGACCCAGTACTTC
size: NA; D: NA; J: TRBJ2-3; V: TRBV5-1; CDR3: CASSPNTQSTDTQYF; DNA: TGCGCCAGCAGCCCCAATACCCAGTCCACAGATACGCAGTATTTT
size: NA; D: NA; J: TRBJ1-1; V: TRBV20-1; CDR3: CSAPRNTEAFF; DNA: TGCAGTGCTCCCAGAAACACTGAAGCTTTCTTT
size: few; D: NA; J: TRBJ2-1; V: TRBV4-1; CDR3: CASSQVGTTYNEQFF; DNA: TGCGCCAGCAGCCAAGTGGGAACTACCTACAATGAGCAGTTCTTC
size: NA; D: NA; J: TRBJ1-3; V: TRBV3-1/TRBV3-2; CDR3: CASSQDQPGNTIYF; DNA: TGTGCCAGCAGCCAAGACCAGCCTGGAAACACCATATATTTT
size: NA; D: NA; J: TRBJ2-2; V: TRBV4-2; CDR3: CASSQAGELFF; DNA: TGTGCCAGCAGCCAAGCCGGGGAGCTGTTTTTT
size: NA; D: TRBD2; J: TRBJ2-1; V: TRBV6-1; CDR3: CASSGGLAGSYNEQFF; DNA: TGTGCCAGCAGTGGAGGACTAGCGGGCTCCTACAATGAGCAGTTCTTC
size: once; D: NA; J: TRBJ2-3; V: TRBV5-4; CDR3: CASSFKGGSDTQYF; DNA: TGTGCCAGCAGCTTTAAGGGAGGTTCAGATACGCAGTATTTT
size: NA; D: NA; J: TRBJ2-7; V: TRBV2; CDR3: CASKSPSGSRSYEQYF; DNA: TGTGCCAGCAAAAGTCCGTCCGGGAGTAGGTCCTACGAGCAGTACTTC
size: NA; D: NA; J: TRBJ1-3; V: TRBV3-1/TRBV3-2; CDR3: CASAEGQNSGNTIYF; DNA: TGTGCCAGCGCCGAGGGGCAGAACTCAGGAAACACCATATATTTT
size: NA; D: NA; J: TRBJ2-7; V: TRBV2; CDR3: CASSDLGSGEQYF; DNA: TGTGCCAGCAGTGATTTGGGAAGCGGGGAGCAGTACTTC
size: few; D: TRBD1; J: TRBJ2-5; V: TRBV7-3; CDR3: CASSLRGPDRVETQYF; DNA: TGTGCCAGCAGCTTAAGGGGCCCCGACAGGGTAGAGACCCAGTACTTC
size: NA; D: NA; J: TRBJ2-1; V: TRBV12-3/TRBV12-4; CDR3: CASTQKVYSEQFF; DNA: TGTGCCAGCACCCAAAAGGTGTACAGTGAGCAGTTCTTC
size: NA; D: NA; J: TRBJ2-3; V: TRBV3-1/TRBV3-2; CDR3: CASSPKTSTDTQYF; DNA: TGTGCCAGCAGCCCTAAGACTAGCACAGATACGCAGTATTTT
size: once; D: NA; J: TRBJ2-6; V: TRBV21-1; CDR3: CASSKLPVPGPTNSGANVLTF; DNA: TGTGCCAGCAGCAAGCTACCGGTCCCGGGACCCACCAACTCTGGGGCCAACGTCCTGACTTTC